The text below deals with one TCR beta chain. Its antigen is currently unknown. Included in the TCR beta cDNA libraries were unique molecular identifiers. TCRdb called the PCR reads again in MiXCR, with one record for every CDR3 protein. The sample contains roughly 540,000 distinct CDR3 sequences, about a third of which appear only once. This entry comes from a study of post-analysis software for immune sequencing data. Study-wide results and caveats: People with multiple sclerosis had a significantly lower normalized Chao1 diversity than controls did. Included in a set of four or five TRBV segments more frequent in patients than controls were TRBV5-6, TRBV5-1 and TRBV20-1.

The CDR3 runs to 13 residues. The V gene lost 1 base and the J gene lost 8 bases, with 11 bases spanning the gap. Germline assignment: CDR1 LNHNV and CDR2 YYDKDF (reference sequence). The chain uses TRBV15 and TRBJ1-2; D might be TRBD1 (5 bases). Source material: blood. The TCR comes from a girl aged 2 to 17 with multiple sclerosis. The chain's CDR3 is CATSRAGTHGYTF. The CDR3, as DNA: TGTGCCACCAGCAGAGCAGGGACTCACGGCTACACCTTC.